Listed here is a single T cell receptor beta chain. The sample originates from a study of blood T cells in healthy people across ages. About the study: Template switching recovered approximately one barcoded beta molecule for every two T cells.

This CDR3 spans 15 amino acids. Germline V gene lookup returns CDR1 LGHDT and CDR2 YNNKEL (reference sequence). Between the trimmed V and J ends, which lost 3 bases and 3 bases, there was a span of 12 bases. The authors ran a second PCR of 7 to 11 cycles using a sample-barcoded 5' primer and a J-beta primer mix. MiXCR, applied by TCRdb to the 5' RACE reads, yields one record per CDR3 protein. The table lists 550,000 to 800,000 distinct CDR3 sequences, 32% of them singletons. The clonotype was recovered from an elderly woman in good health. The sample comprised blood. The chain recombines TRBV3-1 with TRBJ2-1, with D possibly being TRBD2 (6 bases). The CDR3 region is CASSQPGLRYNEQFF. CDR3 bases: TGTGCCAGCAGCCAGCCGGGACTCCGCTACAATGAGCAGTTCTTC.